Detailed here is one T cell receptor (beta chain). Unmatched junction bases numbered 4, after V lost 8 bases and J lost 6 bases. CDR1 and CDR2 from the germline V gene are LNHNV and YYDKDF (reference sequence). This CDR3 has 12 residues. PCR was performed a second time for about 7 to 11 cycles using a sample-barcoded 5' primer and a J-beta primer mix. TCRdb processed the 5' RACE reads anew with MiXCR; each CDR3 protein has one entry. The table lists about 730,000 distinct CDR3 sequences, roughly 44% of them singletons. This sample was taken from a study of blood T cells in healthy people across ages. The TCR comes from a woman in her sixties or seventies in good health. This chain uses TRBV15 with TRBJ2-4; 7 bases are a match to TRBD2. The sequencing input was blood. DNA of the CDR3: TGTGCCACCCGGGGGGAGGGAAACATTCAGTACTTC. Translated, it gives CATRGEGNIQYF.